This T cell receptor (beta chain) was identified in a study of T-cell memory formation after mild COVID-19. For the study at large: Most TCR clusters belonged to a single donor.

Study-wide results and caveats: Those CD4+ clones that contracted were mainly in CM and EM (CD8+ ones in EMRA). The finding that pre-infection memory included some responding clones suggested that cross-reactive memory joined.

Looked up from germline, CDR1 is MNHEY and CDR2 is SMNVEV (reference sequence). The junction had 4 bases not matched to a gene; V was cut back by 7 bases and J by 1 base. The CDR3 has 14 amino acids. TCRdb ran MiXCR on the 5' RACE reads and lists one entry per CDR3 protein. Of about half a million distinct CDR3 sequences listed, 15% to 20% are singletons. A remark on this clonotype: Its cognate antigen is unknown.

The source of this sequence is an adult woman who had mild COVID-19 (a few samples of this study predate the infection). Cell type and time point are not known. V gene TRBV27 combines with J gene TRBJ2-3; 8 nucleotides agree with TRBD1. Material: PBMCs or a T cell subset sorted from them (not recorded which). The CDR3 bases are TGTGCCAGCAAGGCAGGGGGCCGCACAGATACGCAGTATTTT. It specifies CASKAGGRTDTQYF.